Reported below is one T cell receptor (beta chain). Its antigen is undetermined. This record belongs to a study of CD8 T cells in Susac syndrome. The wider study: When their blood was taken, the Susac syndrome patients had either not yet had any therapy, were taking corticosteroids, or were taking intravenous immunoglobulin alone.

Overall study results and limits: The study found that Susac CD8+ clonal expansion peaked in TEMRA cells and active patients.

Random hexamers were used to reverse transcribe roughly 0.45 to 1 ug of RNA. Multiplex PCR with immunoSEQ amplified the TCR beta CDR3 across 54 Vbeta and 13 Jbeta. TCRdb re-derived calls from the immunoSEQ multiplex PCR reads in MiXCR, one entry per CDR3 protein. In the table there are about 100,000 distinct CDR3 sequences, 95% of which are singletons. The CDR3 sequence is 14 residues long. V lost 5 bases and J 6 bases, leaving 16 bases between the germline ends. The germline CDR1 and CDR2 sequences are MNHEY and SMNVEV (reference sequence). It was negative isolation that provided the CD8+ and CD4+ T cells, whereas TEMRA cells were enriched by FACS.

The sample taken for sequencing was CD8+ T cells from PBMCs. The J gene is TRBJ2-5, the V gene TRBV27; TRBD2 might be the D (5 bases). The sequence was obtained from a human donor with Susac syndrome. The CDR3 region has the DNA TGTGCCAGCAGTCCCGGGGTGCAAAAACAGACCCAGTACTTC. Protein sequence: CASSPGVQKQTQYF.